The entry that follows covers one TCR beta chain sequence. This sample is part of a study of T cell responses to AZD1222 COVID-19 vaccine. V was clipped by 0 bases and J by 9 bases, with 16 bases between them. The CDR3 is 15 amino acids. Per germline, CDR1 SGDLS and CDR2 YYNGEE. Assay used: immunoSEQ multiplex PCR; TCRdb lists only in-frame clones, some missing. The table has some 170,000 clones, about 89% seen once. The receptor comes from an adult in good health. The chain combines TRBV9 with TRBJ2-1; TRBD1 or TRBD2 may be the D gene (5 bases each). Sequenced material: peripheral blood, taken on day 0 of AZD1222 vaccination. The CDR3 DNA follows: TGTGCCAGCAGCGTAGAAGGGGAGCGTCGGGTTGAGCAGTTCTTC. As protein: CASSVEGERRVEQFF.